The 20 T cell receptor beta chains below all came from one sample that was sequenced in a study of Graves' ophthalmopathy and Graves' hyperthyroidism. Amplification of TCR beta CDR3 regions used RNA transcripts. RT-PCR in the first round used HTBI primers; a second-round multiplex PCR followed. TCRdb re-called the multiplex PCR reads through MiXCR, storing one row per CDR3 protein. The sample records about 400,000 distinct CDR3 sequences, around 17% being singletons. The sample consisted of peripheral blood. The receptors shown here come from a woman in her late teens or twenties with Graves' ophthalmopathy.

This clonotype appeared many times. The V gene is TRBV12-3 or TRBV12-4, the J gene TRBJ1-5; TRBD1 might be the D (6 bases). V was shortened by 7 bases and J by 11 bases, with 27 bases between the two germline ends. This CDR3 region has 16 residues. In DNA, the CDR3 is TGTGCCAGCATGGAGGGGGGCAGGCCGCCGTTTGGGGCCCAGCATTTT. Amino acids: CASMEGGRPPFGAQHF.

The table lists this clonotype with many counts. This chain uses TRBV6-5 with TRBJ2-5; TRBD1 is a possible D gene (6 bases). Looked up from germline, CDR1 is MNHEY and CDR2 is SVGAGI. V lost 0 bases, J lost 5 bases, and 13 bases lay in between. The CDR3 runs 15 residues. For the CDR3, the DNA is TGTGCCAGCAGTTACTCGCGTTTCCAGGGGGAGACCCAGTACTTC. Its protein is CASSYSRFQGETQYF.

This clonotype was recorded many times. The chain joins TRBV28 to TRBJ2-4, with TRBD2 as a possible D gene (7 bases). Germline-derived CDR1 and CDR2 are MDHEN and SYDVKM. Trimming removed 5 bases from V and 13 bases from J, with 12 bases in between. CDR3 length: 11 amino acids. In DNA, the CDR3 is TGTGCCAGCAGTGCGAGGGGGGGCCAGTACTTC. Residues: CASSARGGQYF. Variable domain in full (rest from reference TRBV28 and TRBJ2-4): DVKVTQSSRYLVKRTGEKVFLECVQDMDHENMFWYRQDPGLGLRLIYFSYDVKMKEKGDIPEGYSVSREKKERFSLILESASTNQTSMYLCASSARGGQYFGAGTRLSVL.

Ten or more counts support this clonotype. The chain is built from TRBV11-2 and TRBJ2-7; 10 bases fit TRBD2. With V trimmed by 1 base and J by 5 bases, 5 bases remained unmatched. The CDR3 is 15 amino acids. From germline, CDR1 is SGHAT and CDR2 FQNNGV. CDR3 residues: CASSLVASGRHEQYF. The DNA of the CDR3 is TGTGCCAGCAGCTTAGTGGCTAGCGGGAGACACGAGCAGTACTTC.

The chain uses TRBV7-8 and TRBJ2-7; tentatively, D is TRBD2 (5 bases). The CDR3 covers 14 residues. V was cut by 5 bases and J by 2 bases, with 13 bases left in between. Germline assignment: CDR1 SGHVS and CDR2 FQNEAQ. CDR3: CASSPAAEPYEQYF. Here the CDR3 DNA reads TGTGCCAGCAGCCCAGCAGCGGAACCCTACGAGCAGTACTTC. The whole variable domain, remainder taken from reference TRBV7-8 and TRBJ2-7, is GAGVSQSPRYKVAKRGQDVALRCDPISGHVSLFWYQQALGQGPEFLTYFQNEAQLDKSGLPSDRFFAERPEGSVSTLKIQRTQQEDSAVYLCASSPAAEPYEQYFGPGTRLTVT.

This clonotype was found many times. The V call is TRBV20-1, the J call TRBJ1-1, with D uncertain. The V end lost 3 bases, the J end lost 3 bases, and 14 bases lay between the germline ends. Germline assignment: CDR1 DFQATT and CDR2 SNEGSKA (reference sequence). The CDR3 contains 14 residues. The CDR3 loop is CSASGPLLDTEAFF. The CDR3 DNA reads as TGCAGTGCTAGTGGACCCTTGCTGGACACTGAAGCTTTCTTT.

This clonotype showed up many times. The chain recombines TRBV12-3 or TRBV12-4 with TRBJ1-2; D remains ambiguous. The CDR3 sequence is 14 residues long. Between the trimmed V and J ends, which lost 4 bases and 0 bases, there was a span of 9 bases. CDR3 amino acids: CASSWHSTNYGYTF. The DNA for the CDR3 is TGTGCCAGCAGTTGGCACAGTACTAACTATGGCTACACCTTC.

This clonotype was seen a handful of times. This chain uses TRBV28 with TRBJ2-7; 7 bases are a match to TRBD1. The CDR3 consists of 17 residues. Looked up from germline, CDR1 is MDHEN and CDR2 is SYDVKM. V was clipped by 5 bases and J by 1 base; unmatched bases: 14. Here the CDR3 reads CASSPLGVQGVSYEQYF. Written as DNA, the CDR3 is TGTGCCAGCAGTCCTCTGGGGGTCCAGGGGGTTTCCTACGAGCAGTACTTC.

This clonotype has just one count. The chain links TRBV5-1 to TRBJ2-7, with TRBD1 identical over 10 bases. Germline assignment: CDR1 SGHRS and CDR2 YFSETQ. The CDR3 extends over 16 amino acids. The junction had 10 bases not matched to a gene; V was cut back by 0 bases and J by 7 bases. CDR3 region: CASSLEPNDRGPEQYF. DNA for the CDR3: TGCGCCAGCAGCTTGGAGCCGAATGACAGGGGGCCTGAGCAGTACTTC.

The chain recombines TRBV12-3 or TRBV12-4 with TRBJ2-2; D is undetermined. CDR3 length: 13 amino acids. Trimming stripped 4 bases from V and 9 bases from J, with 12 bases between. In nucleotides, the CDR3 is TGTGCCAGCAGTTGGTTAGTTTCCCGGGAGCTGTTTTTT. This encodes CASSWLVSRELFF.

The chain employs TRBV11-2 and TRBJ1-1; no clear D. V was clipped by 5 bases and J by 4 bases, with 14 bases between them. Germline values: CDR1 SGHAT, CDR2 FQNNGV. This CDR3 contains 14 residues. The CDR3 nucleotides are TGTGCCAGCAGCCCCTCAAATTGGGGCACTGAAGCTTTCTTT. As protein: CASSPSNWGTEAFF.

This clonotype appeared many times. This chain joins TRBV5-6 and TRBJ1-5, with D possibly TRBD1 on 5 matching bases. Trimming took off 0 bases at V and 9 bases at J, with 10 bases between the two ends. The CDR3 is made up of 13 amino acids. The germline gives CDR1 SGHDT, CDR2 YYEEEE. The CDR3 sequence is CASSLVGTLPQHF. CDR3 sequence (DNA): TGTGCCAGCAGCTTGGTGGGGACGCTGCCCCAGCATTTT.

The genes are TRBV6-1 and TRBJ2-7; D possibly corresponds to TRBD1 (6 bases). The V and J ends lost 0 bases and 0 bases respectively, with 18 bases between them. In germline, CDR1 is MNHNS, CDR2 SASEGT. This CDR3 is built from 18 residues. The CDR3 region has the DNA TGTGCCAGCAGTGAAGCCCCGCCGAGACAGGCAACCTCCTACGAGCAGTACTTC. The encoded protein is CASSEAPPRQATSYEQYF.

The table lists this clonotype with many counts. The rearrangement links TRBV20-1 to TRBJ2-7; TRBD1 or TRBD2 may be the D gene (5 bases each). V lost 0 bases, J lost 4 bases, and 13 bases lay in between. The V gene's germline CDR1 is DFQATT and CDR2 SNEGSKA (reference sequence). The CDR3 runs to 14 residues. The CDR3 sequence is CSARDHGTAYEQYF. The CDR3 DNA reads TGCAGTGCTAGAGATCACGGGACGGCATACGAGCAGTACTTC.

This clonotype was found many times. The rearrangement joins TRBV6-5 to TRBJ2-7; 8 bases are shared with TRBD1. Germline trimming cut 6 bases from V and 4 bases from J; bases unmatched to any gene: 2. The CDR3 length is 12 residues. Looked up from germline, CDR1 is MNHEY and CDR2 is SVGAGI. The CDR3 DNA follows: TGTGCCAGCAGATGGACAGGGTACGAGCAGTACTTC. Translating gives CASRWTGYEQYF.

This clonotype was detected ten times or more. The rearrangement links TRBV7-9 to TRBJ1-6; TRBD1 matches 8 bases. The J segment lost 8 bases and the V segment lost 5 bases, leaving 8 bases of the junction unmatched. In germline, CDR1 is SEHNR, CDR2 FQNEAQ (reference sequence). The CDR3 spans 15 residues. As DNA, the CDR3 is TGTGCCAGCAGCCCCCTCGACAGGGGTCATTCACCCCTCCACTTT. Its protein product is CASSPLDRGHSPLHF. The full variable domain, in which reference TRBV7-9 and TRBJ1-6 provide the parts outside the CDR3, is DTGVSQNPRHKITKRGQNVTFRCDPISEHNRLYWYRQTLGQGPEFLTYFQNEAQLEKSRLLSDRFSAERPKGSFSTLEIQRTEQGDSAMYLCASSPLDRGHSPLHFGNGTRLTVT.

Many counts were recorded for this clonotype. The chain employs TRBV11-2 and TRBJ2-4; 8 bases fit TRBD1. Germline V gene sequence: CDR1 SGHAT, CDR2 FQNNGV. V shed 11 bases and J 6 bases; nucleotides not matched to a gene: 6. The CDR3 is 12 residues long. The CDR3 region is CASDRGGNIQYF. The CDR3 coding sequence is TGTGCCTCAGACAGGGGTGGAAACATTCAGTACTTC.

This clonotype was observed a few times. The V and J genes are TRBV4-2 and TRBJ2-2; 8 bases agree with TRBD1. The germline CDR1 and CDR2 sequences are LGHNA and YNFKEQ. This CDR3 spans 16 amino acids. V lost 1 base, J lost 7 bases, and 8 bases stayed unmatched. In DNA, the CDR3 is TGTGCCAGCAGCCAAGGGCACAGGGGGTTAGTCGGGGAGCTGTTTTTT. Amino acids: CASSQGHRGLVGELFF.

V usage is TRBV6-1 and J usage is TRBJ2-5; TRBD1 is a possible D gene (6 bases). The CDR3 has 12 residues. Germline V CDR1 and CDR2: MNHNS, SASEGT. Trimming removed 6 bases at V and 5 bases at J, with 10 bases between. The CDR3 reads CASRATGETQYF. CDR3 sequence (DNA): TGTGCCAGCAGAGCAACAGGGGAGACCCAGTACTTC.

This clonotype appeared many times. This chain uses TRBV6-2 or TRBV6-3 with TRBJ1-2; TRBD1 agrees at 9 bases. The CDR3 is 14 residues long. Germline V lookup: CDR1 MNHEY, CDR2 SVGEGT. After removal of 8 bases from V and 5 bases from J, the junction contained 9 bases not matched to a gene. The CDR3 bases are TGTGCCAGCGACAGGGGGGGCGCCGGGTATGGCTACACCTTC. Translation gives CASDRGGAGYGYTF.